These T cell receptor beta chains were read from a single sample in a study of CD8 T cells in ankylosing spondylitis. TCRdb analysed the 5' RACE reads with MiXCR anew, one entry per CDR3 protein. The table records just under 550,000 distinct CDR3 sequences, roughly 13% of them present only once. Sequenced material: blood, either unsorted or a sorted T cell fraction (not recorded which). The receptors were sampled from a male donor with ankylosing spondylitis. The CDR3 runs from the conserved cysteine through the conserved F or W. The order of the fields is clone size, V gene, D gene, CDR3 length, CDR3 protein. D genes are given only for firm matches. Clone sizes are given selectively: once, few, many, or a class where the clone is expanded.

many | TRBV2 | . | 17 | CASSESYRADSYNEQFF
few | TRBV12-3/TRBV12-4 | . | 15 | CASSFMGGADQPQHF
few | TRBV6-1 | TRBD2 | 13 | CASAAGGPNEQFF
few | TRBV4-2 | . | 16 | CASSQEGSRAGDTQYF
many | TRBV11-1 | . | 19 | CASSLPTGTPGGTNEKLFF
few | TRBV15 | . | 16 | CATSQFPVGTGNTIYF
. | TRBV15 | . | 17 | CTTSRDGDYPTNEKLFF
. | TRBV10-3 | . | 14 | CAISESSVNTEAFF
few | TRBV12-3/TRBV12-4 | . | 13 | CASTIGAPGELFF
. | TRBV7-2 | . | 13 | CASSFWGAGELFF
few | TRBV6-1 | . | 14 | CAGRGETFYNEQFF
many | TRBV5-1 | . | 14 | CASSLAVVKDEQFF
few | TRBV7-9 | . | 14 | CASSSSGENNEQFF
. | TRBV5-6 | . | 14 | CASSFGISNQPQHF
. | TRBV5-1 | . | 14 | CASSVGVMNTEAFF
few | TRBV20-1 | TRBD1 | 12 | CSARGLNTEAFF
few | TRBV4-2 | . | 16 | CASSLRDSGKRNEQFF
many | TRBV3-1 | . | 15 | CASSQDQDSTDTQYF
. | TRBV5-1 | TRBD2 | 17 | CASSRTSGSVNTGELFF
few | TRBV18 | . | 15 | CASSPEVGGANVLTF
many | TRBV12-3/TRBV12-4 | TRBD2 | 15 | CASSSSSGQYNEQFF
. | TRBV7-2 | . | 12 | CASSVWTNEQFF
few | TRBV15 | . | 15 | CATSKPRGDTDTQYF
many | TRBV12-3/TRBV12-4 | . | 14 | CASSLSGGIYGYTF
few | TRBV20-1 | . | 12 | CSASGQTGTQYF
few | TRBV20-1 | . | 14 | CSARDSGSTDTQYF
. | TRBV20-1 | TRBD2 | 16 | CSASFSAGGSTDTQYF
. | TRBV7-7 | TRBD1 | 16 | CASSPGTGVWAGELFF
few | TRBV9 | . | 16 | CASSVGAGNMNTEAFF
many | TRBV5-1 | . | 15 | CASRIGAGRTDTQYF
. | TRBV11-2 | . | 14 | CASSLGELTGELFF
many | TRBV20-1 | . | 14 | CSARPGQNTGELFF
. | TRBV11-2 | TRBD2 | 18 | CASSFLGTSGISYNEQFF
few | TRBV5-1 | . | 14 | CASTPSTPTDTQYF
. | TRBV3-1 | TRBD1 | 15 | CASSPERGQLETQYF
few | TRBV5-6 | . | 15 | CASSLVLGAQETQYF
few | TRBV5-6 | . | 17 | CASSVVKTPSIYNEQFF
many | TRBV28 | . | 15 | CASSTQGSDTDTQYF
. | TRBV5-1 | . | 14 | CASSTVGGTGELFF
. | TRBV7-8 | . | 15 | CASSGRAGASYEQYF
few | TRBV7-2 | . | 15 | CASSLEVGRSTEAFF
few | TRBV7-9 | . | 13 | CASSSDTTAEAFF
few | TRBV2 | . | 12 | CASRAGTHEQYF
. | TRBV20-1 | . | 16 | CSARDQGTHPLYEQYF
few | TRBV11-3 | . | 15 | CASRLLQGNTGELFF
few | TRBV20-1 | . | 15 | CSARDSTHGNSPLHF
many | TRBV11-2 | TRBD1 | 15 | CASSWGTGVNTEAFF
few | TRBV11-2 | TRBD2 | 17 | CASSPWVTSGFYNEQFF
. | TRBV5-1 | . | 17 | CASSPLPGPILTDTQYF
. | TRBV20-1 | TRBD1 | 13 | CSGTTGSSSGYTF
. | TRBV6-1 | . | 14 | CASSPGTFNYGYTF
few | TRBV2 | . | 14 | CASSEISSTDTQYF
. | TRBV6-2/TRBV6-3 | . | 15 | CASSYSASVEETQYF
. | TRBV20-1 | TRBD2 | 17 | CSAPRTSGLGSYNEQFF
many | TRBV25-1 | . | 15 | CASSDPALPTDTQYF
once | TRBV5-1 | TRBD1 | 14 | CASSRGQVNEKLFF